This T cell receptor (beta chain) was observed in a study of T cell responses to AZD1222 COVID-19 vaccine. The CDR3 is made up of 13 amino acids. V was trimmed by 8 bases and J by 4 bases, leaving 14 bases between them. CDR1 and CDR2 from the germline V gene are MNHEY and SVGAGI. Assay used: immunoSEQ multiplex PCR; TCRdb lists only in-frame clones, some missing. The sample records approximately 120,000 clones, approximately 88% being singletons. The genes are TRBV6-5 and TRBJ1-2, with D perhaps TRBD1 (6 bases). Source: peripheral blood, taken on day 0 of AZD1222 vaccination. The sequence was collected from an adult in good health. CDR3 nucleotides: TGTGCCAGCGAAGAGGGGGGCCTCTATGGCTACACCTTC. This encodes CASEEGGLYGYTF.